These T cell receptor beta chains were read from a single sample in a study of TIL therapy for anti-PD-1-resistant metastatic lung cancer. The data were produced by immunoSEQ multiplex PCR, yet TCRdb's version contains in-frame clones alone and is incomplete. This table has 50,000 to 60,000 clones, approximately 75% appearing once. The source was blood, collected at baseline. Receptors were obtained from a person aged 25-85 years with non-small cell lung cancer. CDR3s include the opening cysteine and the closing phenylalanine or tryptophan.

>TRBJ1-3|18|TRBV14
CASSQERNGPKGGNTIYF
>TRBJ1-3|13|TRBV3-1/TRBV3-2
CASSQRQPNTIYF
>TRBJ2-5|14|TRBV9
CASSRDSLWETQYF
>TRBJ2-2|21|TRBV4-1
CASSRSGGTSDRPSNTGELFF
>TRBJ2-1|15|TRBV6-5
CASARTSGRADEQFF
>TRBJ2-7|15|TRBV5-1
CASRGGQGISYEQYF
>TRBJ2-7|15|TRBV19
CASSPKGISSYEQYF
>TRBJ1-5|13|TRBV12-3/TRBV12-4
CASSGQANQPQHF
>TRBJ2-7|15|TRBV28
CASSSRREERYEQYF
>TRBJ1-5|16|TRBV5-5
CASSLVGVGFDQPQHF
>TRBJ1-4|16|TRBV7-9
CASSPTRQGRREKLFF
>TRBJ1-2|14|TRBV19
CASIPTGREHGYTF
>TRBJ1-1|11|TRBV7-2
CASSTPIRAFF
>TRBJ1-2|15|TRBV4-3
CASSPEGQAGYGYTF
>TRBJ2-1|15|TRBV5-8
CASSLGSGRDNEQFF
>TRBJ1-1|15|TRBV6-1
CASSEPGQMNTEAFF
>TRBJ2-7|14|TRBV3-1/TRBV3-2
CASSRSGASYEQYF
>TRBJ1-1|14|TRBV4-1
CASSQAAGNTEAFF
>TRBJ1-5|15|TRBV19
CASSIGGAGNQPQHF
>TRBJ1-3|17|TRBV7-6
CASSLATTGMRGNTIYF
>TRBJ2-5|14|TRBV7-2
CASSLAGQQETQYF
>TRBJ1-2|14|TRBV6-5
CASSFRDRTYGYTF
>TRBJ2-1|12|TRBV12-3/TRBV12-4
CASSHLLNEQFF
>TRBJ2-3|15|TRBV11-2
CASSSYPDRRDTQYF
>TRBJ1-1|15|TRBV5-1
CASSLVGTANTEAFF
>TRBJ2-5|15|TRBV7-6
CASSLTLAGQETQYF
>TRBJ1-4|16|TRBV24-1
CATSARDDIFNEKLFF
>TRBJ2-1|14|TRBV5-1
CASSLRAGEGEQFF
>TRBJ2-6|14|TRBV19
CASSAGSGANVLTF
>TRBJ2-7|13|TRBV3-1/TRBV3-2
CASYRGDTYEQYF
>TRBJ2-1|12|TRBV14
CASSQAGAEQFF
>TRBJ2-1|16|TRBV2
CASNRLGTGGTSPQFF
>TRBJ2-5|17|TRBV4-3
CASSQSVRGLREETQYF
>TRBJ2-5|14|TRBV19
CASSRDRWQETQYF
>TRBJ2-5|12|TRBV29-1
CSGLHGDETQYF
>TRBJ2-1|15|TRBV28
CASRVGFSSYNEQFF
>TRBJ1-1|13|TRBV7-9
CASSLGAQNPAFF
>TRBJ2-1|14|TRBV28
CASSGTSGYNEQFF
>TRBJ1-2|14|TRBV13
CASNPGAMIYGYTF
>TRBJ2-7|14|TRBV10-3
CAIRGEGESYEQYF
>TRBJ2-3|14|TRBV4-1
CASSRGQSTDTQYF
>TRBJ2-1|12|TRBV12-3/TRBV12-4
CASSDRVNEQFF
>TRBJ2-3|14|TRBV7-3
CASSLLGKTDTQYF
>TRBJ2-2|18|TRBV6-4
CASSRPKPRTGVTGELFF
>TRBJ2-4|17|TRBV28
CASVNFPGVLEKNIQYF
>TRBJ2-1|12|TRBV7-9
CASSLAGGLEFF
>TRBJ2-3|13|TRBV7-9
CASSFEGLGTQYF
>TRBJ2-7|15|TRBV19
CASSRRGTGAYEQYF
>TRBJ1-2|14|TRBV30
CAWSAVQTNYGYTF
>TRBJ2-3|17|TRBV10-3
CAISDGERGFHTDTQYF
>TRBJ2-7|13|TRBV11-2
CASGEMSSYEQYF
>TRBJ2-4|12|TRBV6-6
CASSYSRDIQYF
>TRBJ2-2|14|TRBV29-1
CSGGQGRTTGELFF
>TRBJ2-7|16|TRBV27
CASSLFGNTREDEQYF
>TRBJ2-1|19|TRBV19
CASSIGTGGSRGSYNEQFF